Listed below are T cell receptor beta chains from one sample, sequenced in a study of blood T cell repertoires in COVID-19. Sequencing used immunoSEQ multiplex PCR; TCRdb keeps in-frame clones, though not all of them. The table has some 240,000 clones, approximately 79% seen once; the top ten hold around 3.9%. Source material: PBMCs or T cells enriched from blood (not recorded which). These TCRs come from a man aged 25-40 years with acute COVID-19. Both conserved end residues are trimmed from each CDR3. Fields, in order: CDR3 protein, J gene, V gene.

ASSVTGSRSYNEQF	TRBJ2-1	TRBV7-9
AWSVYGSGSSGYT	TRBJ1-2	TRBV30
SVRRGRITEAF	TRBJ1-1	TRBV29-1
ASRAGLAGGWQETQY	TRBJ2-5	TRBV10-2
ASSSSPTEGMGSPLH	TRBJ1-6	TRBV7-8
ASSLAIQGEVGNTIY	TRBJ1-3	TRBV5-1
ASSIVQDSSYNSPLH	TRBJ1-6	TRBV19
ASSPLPADGYT	TRBJ1-2	TRBV4-1
ASNSGGNYGYT	TRBJ1-2	TRBV2
ASHRTANYGYT	TRBJ1-2	TRBV19
ASKGTSRHEQF	TRBJ2-1	TRBV6-5
ASSSLNLANEKLF	TRBJ1-4	TRBV7-8
ATSLAGGQYNEQF	TRBJ2-1	TRBV15
ASAPSANLINEQF	TRBJ2-1	TRBV5-5
ASSLIRGRPQH	TRBJ1-5	TRBV5-1
ASSYSGASSGNTIY	TRBJ1-3	TRBV6-2/TRBV6-3
ASSIAQGIRNSPLH	TRBJ1-6	TRBV19
ASSRGRKNTEAF	TRBJ1-1	TRBV7-2
ASSSRDTYNEKLF	TRBJ1-4	TRBV28
AISGTGTIQPQH	TRBJ1-5	TRBV28
ASSPFSGGSYNEQF	TRBJ2-1	TRBV18
ASSFSPRLAGGGTGELF	TRBJ2-2	TRBV6-2/TRBV6-3
ASSLAGRGGGGTDTQY	TRBJ2-3	TRBV5-4
ASSGHTGLAQH	TRBJ1-5	TRBV28
ASSLIGLRGTEAF	TRBJ1-1	TRBV11-2
ASTRTSGSLGELF	TRBJ2-2	TRBV5-1
ASRRTSGSEDEQF	TRBJ2-1	TRBV10-1
ASSTRDRGRGDTQY	TRBJ2-3	TRBV5-6
AWSVGQDYEQF	TRBJ2-1	TRBV30
AISDRNAGEETQY	TRBJ2-5	TRBV10-3
ATSDPWSYGYT	TRBJ1-2	TRBV24-1
ASRQGVDTGELF	TRBJ2-2	TRBV24-1
SVQTTGQISGNTIY	TRBJ1-3	TRBV29-1
ASSFRGPTDTQY	TRBJ2-3	TRBV11-3
AIETGSIDSPLH	TRBJ1-6	TRBV6-5
ASEPAEGADTQY	TRBJ2-3	TRBV21-1
ASSPGGPSEKLF	TRBJ1-4	TRBV5-4
ASSLGVAGANYGYT	TRBJ1-2	TRBV7-6
ASSGTGNTGELF	TRBJ2-2	TRBV19
ASSFPFEREGEDTQY	TRBJ2-3	TRBV5-1
ASSLQGTEAF	TRBJ1-1	TRBV19
ASSLVGTEYNEQF	TRBJ2-1	TRBV5-1
ASSLVGSGVQETQY	TRBJ2-5	TRBV27
AAGSYNSPLH	TRBJ1-6	TRBV30
ASSQGRGGYT	TRBJ1-2	TRBV3-1/TRBV3-2
ASSNRQGWGNNEQF	TRBJ2-1	TRBV27
ASSVVPEVGTGELF	TRBJ2-2	TRBV9
ASSLQGTEQF	TRBJ2-1	TRBV5-1
ASSLEGVEAF	TRBJ1-1	TRBV18